These T cell receptor beta chains were read from a single sample in a study of metastatic and nonmetastatic thyroid tumors. Using MiXCR, TCRdb reanalyzed the PCR reads. This sample carries 11,000 to 15,000 clones, around a quarter of them seen once, and the ten largest clones take more than 7%. The sequencing input was blood. These receptors came from a female donor with papillary thyroid cancer or a benign thyroid nodule (not recorded which). Some clones in this sample may be carry-over from other donors' samples. Each CDR3 is given with its conserved first and last residue. A D gene is named only where the DNA matches it firmly. Some rows have no size entry. The others give once, few or many, or a class for an expanded clone.

TRBD2 TRBJ2-3 TRBV6-5 medium-sized CASSQPAGRASTDTQYF TGTGCCAGCAGCCAACCAGCGGGGCGGGCTAGCACAGATACGCAGTATTTT
TRBD2 TRBJ2-7 TRBV11-2 many CASSLGGGGRAYEQYF TGTGCCAGCAGCTTAGGAGGGGGCGGGAGGGCCTACGAGCAGTACTTC
- TRBJ2-2 TRBV20-1 many CSARSNTGELFF TGCAGTGCTAGGTCGAACACCGGGGAGCTGTTTTTT
TRBD1 TRBJ2-1 TRBV6-2/TRBV6-3 medium-sized CASSYLGTGHYNEQFF TGTGCCAGCAGTTACTTGGGGACAGGGCACTACAATGAGCAGTTCTTC
- TRBJ1-2 TRBV4-3 many CASSHGGSYGYTF TGCGCCAGCAGCCATGGGGGCAGCTATGGCTACACCTTC
TRBD1 TRBJ1-6 TRBV19 few CASSIVGTGYSPLHF TGTGCCAGTAGTATTGTAGGGACAGGGTATTCACCCCTCCACTTT
- TRBJ2-3 TRBV6-1 medium-sized CASSRGGTDTQYF TGTGCCAGCAGCAGGGGGGGTACAGATACGCAGTATTTT
- TRBJ1-2 TRBV19 medium-sized CASSIATTYGYTF TGTGCCAGTAGTATAGCCACGACCTATGGCTACACCTTC
- TRBJ1-2 TRBV18 - CASSQDRAANYGYTF TGTGCCAGCTCACAGGACCGAGCAGCTAACTATGGCTACACCTTC
TRBD1 TRBJ2-2 TRBV19 medium-sized CASRKGQGTGELFF TGTGCCAGCCGTAAGGGACAGGGTACCGGGGAGCTGTTTTTT
TRBD1 TRBJ1-5 TRBV28 medium-sized CASRDRGRGNQPQHF TGTGCCAGCAGGGACAGGGGGCGAGGCAATCAGCCCCAGCATTTT
- TRBJ2-5 TRBV11-2 many CASSWEVEGETQYF TGTGCCAGCAGCTGGGAGGTCGAGGGGGAGACCCAGTACTTC
- TRBJ1-1 TRBV2 medium-sized CASRGTRVMNTEAFF TGTGCCAGCAGAGGGACGAGGGTTATGAACACTGAAGCTTTCTTT
TRBD1 TRBJ2-2 TRBV24-1 many CATSGRQGLSPGELFF TGTGCCACCAGTGGTCGACAGGGATTAAGCCCCGGGGAGCTGTTTTTT
TRBD1 TRBJ1-2 TRBV18 many CASSPDREIYGYTF TGTGCCAGCTCACCAGACAGGGAGATCTATGGCTACACCTTC
TRBD1 TRBJ2-7 TRBV5-1 once CASSLEQGERSDKQYF TGCGCCAGCAGCTTAGAGCAGGGGGAGCGAAGTGACAAGCAGTACTTC